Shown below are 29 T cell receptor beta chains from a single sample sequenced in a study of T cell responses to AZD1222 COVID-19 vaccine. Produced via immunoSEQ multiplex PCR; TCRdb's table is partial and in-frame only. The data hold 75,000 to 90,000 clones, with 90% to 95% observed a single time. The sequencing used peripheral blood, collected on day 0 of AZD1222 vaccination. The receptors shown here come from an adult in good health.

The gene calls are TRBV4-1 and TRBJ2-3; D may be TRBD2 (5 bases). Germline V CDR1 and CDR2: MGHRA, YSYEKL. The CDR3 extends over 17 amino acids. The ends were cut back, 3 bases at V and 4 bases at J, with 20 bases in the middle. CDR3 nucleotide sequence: TGCGCCAGCAGCCATGTGGGTGAGGGTGATGAAGCAGATACGCAGTATTTT. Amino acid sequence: CASSHVGEGDEADTQYF.

The CDR3 DNA reads TGTGCCAGTAGTATGACTAGGGGAAGCTCCTACGAGCAGTACTTC. This gives the protein CASSMTRGSSYEQYF. The chain joins TRBV19 to TRBJ2-7; tentative D call: TRBD2 (6 bases). Trimming removed 3 bases at V and 0 bases at J, with 12 bases between. Per the germline V gene, CDR1 is LNHDA and CDR2 is SQIVND (reference sequence). CDR3 size: 15 residues.

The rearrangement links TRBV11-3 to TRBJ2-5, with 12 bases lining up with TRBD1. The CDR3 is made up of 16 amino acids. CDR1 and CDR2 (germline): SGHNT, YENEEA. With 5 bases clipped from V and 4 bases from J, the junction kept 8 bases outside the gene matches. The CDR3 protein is CASSLGTGGAGETQYF. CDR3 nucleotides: TGTGCCAGCAGCCTGGGGACAGGGGGCGCGGGAGAGACCCAGTACTTC.

CDR3 region: CASTPGQGNQPQHF. In DNA, the CDR3 is TGTGCCAGCACCCCGGGACAGGGGAATCAGCCCCAGCATTTT. The chain recombines TRBV7-9 with TRBJ1-5, with 10 bases lining up with TRBD1. The ends lost 7 bases at V and 4 bases at J; junction bases unmatched: 4. Germline values: CDR1 SEHNR, CDR2 FQNEAQ (reference sequence). CDR3 length: 14 residues. Based on the CDR3 plus reference TRBV7-9 and TRBJ1-5, the full variable domain is DTGVSQNPRHKITKRGQNVTFRCDPISEHNRLYWYRQTLGQGPEFLTYFQNEAQLEKSRLLSDRFSAERPKGSFSTLEIQRTEQGDSAMYLCASTPGQGNQPQHFGDGTRLSIL.

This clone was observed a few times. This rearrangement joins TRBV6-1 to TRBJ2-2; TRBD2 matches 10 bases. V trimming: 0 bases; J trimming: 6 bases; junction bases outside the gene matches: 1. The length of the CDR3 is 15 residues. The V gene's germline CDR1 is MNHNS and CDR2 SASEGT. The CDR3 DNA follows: TGTGCCAGCAGTGAAGCAGCGGGGGGGCCCGGGGAGCTGTTTTTT. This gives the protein CASSEAAGGPGELFF.

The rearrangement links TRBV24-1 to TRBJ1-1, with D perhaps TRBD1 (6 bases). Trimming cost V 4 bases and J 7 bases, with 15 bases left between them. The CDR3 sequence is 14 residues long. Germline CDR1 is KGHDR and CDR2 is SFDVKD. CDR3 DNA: TGTGCCACCAGTGAGGGAGGGGGACGGGGTGAAGCTTTCTTT. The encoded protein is CATSEGGGRGEAFF.

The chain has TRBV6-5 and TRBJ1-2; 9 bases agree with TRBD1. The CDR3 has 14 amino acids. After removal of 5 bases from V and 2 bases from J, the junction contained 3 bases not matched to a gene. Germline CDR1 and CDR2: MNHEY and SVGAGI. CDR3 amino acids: CASSPQGANYGYTF. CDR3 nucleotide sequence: TGTGCCAGCAGTCCACAGGGGGCCAACTATGGCTACACCTTC.

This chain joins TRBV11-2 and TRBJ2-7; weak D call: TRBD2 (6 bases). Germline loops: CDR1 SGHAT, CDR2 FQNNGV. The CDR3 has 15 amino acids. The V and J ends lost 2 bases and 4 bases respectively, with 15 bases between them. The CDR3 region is CASSLPGGTIYEQYF. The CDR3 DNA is TGTGCCAGCAGCTTACCCGGGGGAACCATATACGAGCAGTACTTC. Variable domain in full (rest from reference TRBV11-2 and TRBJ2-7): EAGVAQSPRYKIIEKRQSVAFWCNPISGHATLYWYQQILGQGPKLLIQFQNNGVVDDSQLPKDRFSAERLKGVDSTLKIQPAKLEDSAVYLCASSLPGGTIYEQYFGPGTRLTVT.

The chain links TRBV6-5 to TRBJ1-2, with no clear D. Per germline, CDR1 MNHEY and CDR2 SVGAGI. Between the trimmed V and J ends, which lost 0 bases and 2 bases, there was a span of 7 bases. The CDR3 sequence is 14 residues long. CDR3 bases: TGTGCCAGCAGTTACTCGAGGGAAAACTATGGCTACACCTTC. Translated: CASSYSRENYGYTF.

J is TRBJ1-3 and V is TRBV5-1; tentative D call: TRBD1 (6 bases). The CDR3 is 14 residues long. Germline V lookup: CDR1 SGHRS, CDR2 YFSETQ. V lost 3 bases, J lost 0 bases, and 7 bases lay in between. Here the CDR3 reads CASSSQGSGNTIYF. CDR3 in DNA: TGCGCCAGCAGCTCACAGGGCTCTGGAAACACCATATATTTT.

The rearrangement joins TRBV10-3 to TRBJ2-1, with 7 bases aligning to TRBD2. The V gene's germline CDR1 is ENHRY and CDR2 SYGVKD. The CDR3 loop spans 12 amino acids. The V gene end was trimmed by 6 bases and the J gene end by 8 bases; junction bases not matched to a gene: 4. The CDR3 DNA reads TGTGCCATCAGCCTCCGGGGGGATGAGCAGTTCTTC. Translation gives CAISLRGDEQFF.

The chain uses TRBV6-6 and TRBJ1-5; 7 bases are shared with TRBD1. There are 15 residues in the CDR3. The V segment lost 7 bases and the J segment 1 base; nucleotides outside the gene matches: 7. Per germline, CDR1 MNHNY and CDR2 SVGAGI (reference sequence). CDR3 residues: CASIRGGQSNQPQHF. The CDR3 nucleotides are TGTGCCAGCATCAGGGGGGGACAGAGCAATCAGCCCCAGCATTTT.

The CDR3 nucleotides are TGTGCCAGCATTAGCGGAACAGGGGGCCTTTTTGCCTACGAGCAGTACTTC. Protein: CASISGTGGLFAYEQYF. V is TRBV21-1 and J is TRBJ2-7; no DNA check was done on the table's D call, TRBD1. TRBV21-1 is classified as a pseudogene. CDR3 length equals 17 residues.

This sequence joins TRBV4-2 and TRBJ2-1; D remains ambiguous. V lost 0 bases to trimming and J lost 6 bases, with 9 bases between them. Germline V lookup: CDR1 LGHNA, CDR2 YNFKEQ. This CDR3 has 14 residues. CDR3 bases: TGTGCCAGCAGCCAAGATTCTGGGCGCAATGAGCAGTTCTTC. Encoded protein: CASSQDSGRNEQFF.

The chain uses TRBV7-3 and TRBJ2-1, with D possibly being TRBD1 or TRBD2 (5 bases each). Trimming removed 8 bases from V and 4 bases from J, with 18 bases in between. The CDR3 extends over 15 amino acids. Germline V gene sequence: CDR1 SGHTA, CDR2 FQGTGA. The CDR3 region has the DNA TGTGCCAGCGCGCCTCGGGGCGGTAGGTACAATGAGCAGTTCTTC. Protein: CASAPRGGRYNEQFF.

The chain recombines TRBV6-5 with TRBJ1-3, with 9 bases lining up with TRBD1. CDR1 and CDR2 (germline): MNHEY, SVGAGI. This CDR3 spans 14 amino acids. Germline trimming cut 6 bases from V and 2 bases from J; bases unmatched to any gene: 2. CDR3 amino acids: CASSRTGAGNTIYF. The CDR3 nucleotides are TGTGCCAGCAGCCGGACAGGGGCTGGAAACACCATATATTTT.

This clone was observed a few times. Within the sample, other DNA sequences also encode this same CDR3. In DNA form, the CDR3 reads TGTGCCACCAGCAGAGGGAGACTAGCGGGGGCTAACAATGAGCAGTTCTTC. Residues: CATSRGRLAGANNEQFF. The chain uses TRBV15 and TRBJ2-1; 12 bases fit TRBD2. The CDR3 has 17 residues. From germline, CDR1 is LNHNV and CDR2 YYDKDF (reference sequence). V shed 1 base, J shed 5 bases, and the junction held 6 bases outside the gene matches.

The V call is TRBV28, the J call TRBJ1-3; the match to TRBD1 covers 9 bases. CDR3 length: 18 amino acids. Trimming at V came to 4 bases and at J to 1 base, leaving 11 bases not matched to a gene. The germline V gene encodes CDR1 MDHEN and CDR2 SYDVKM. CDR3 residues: CASSSLTGGIGSGNTIYF. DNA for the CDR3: TGTGCCAGCAGTTCTCTGACAGGGGGTATAGGATCTGGAAACACCATATATTTT.

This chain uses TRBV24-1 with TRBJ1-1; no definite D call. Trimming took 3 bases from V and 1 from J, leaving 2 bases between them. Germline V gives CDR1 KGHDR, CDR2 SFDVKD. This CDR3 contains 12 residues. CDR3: CATSDENTEAFF. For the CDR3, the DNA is TGTGCCACCAGTGATGAGAACACTGAAGCTTTCTTT.

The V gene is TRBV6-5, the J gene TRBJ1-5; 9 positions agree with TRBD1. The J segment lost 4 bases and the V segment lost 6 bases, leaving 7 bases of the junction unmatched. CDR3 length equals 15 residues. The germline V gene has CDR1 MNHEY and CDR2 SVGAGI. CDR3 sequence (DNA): TGTGCCAGCAGCTCGACAGGGGGTTGGAATCAGCCCCAGCATTTT. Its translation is CASSSTGGWNQPQHF.

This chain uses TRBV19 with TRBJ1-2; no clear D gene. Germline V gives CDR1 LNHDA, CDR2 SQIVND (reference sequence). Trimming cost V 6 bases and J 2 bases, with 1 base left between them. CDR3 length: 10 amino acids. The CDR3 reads CASSNYGYTF. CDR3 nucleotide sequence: TGTGCCAGTAGCAACTATGGCTACACCTTC.

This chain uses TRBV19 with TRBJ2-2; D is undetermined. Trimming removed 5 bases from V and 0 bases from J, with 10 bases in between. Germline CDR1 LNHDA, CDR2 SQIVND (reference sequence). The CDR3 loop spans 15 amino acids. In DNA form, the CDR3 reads TGTGCCAGTAGTGCCTGGACCCCGAACACCGGGGAGCTGTTTTTT. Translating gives CASSAWTPNTGELFF.

CDR3 in amino acids: CSVGTGGYNEQFF. The DNA of the CDR3 is TGCAGCGTTGGGACAGGGGGCTACAATGAGCAGTTCTTC. This chain connects TRBV29-1 to TRBJ2-1; 10 bases are shared with TRBD1. Germline assignment: CDR1 SQVTM and CDR2 ANQGSEA. The V and J ends lost 4 bases and 3 bases, in that order; junction bases with no gene match: 0. This CDR3 has 13 amino acids.

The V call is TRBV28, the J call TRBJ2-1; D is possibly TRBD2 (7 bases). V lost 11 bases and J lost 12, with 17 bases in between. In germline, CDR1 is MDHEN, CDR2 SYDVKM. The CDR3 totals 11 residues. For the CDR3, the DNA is TGTGCCGGGGGGGGCCCCGTGGGGCAGTTCTTC. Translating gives CAGGGPVGQFF.

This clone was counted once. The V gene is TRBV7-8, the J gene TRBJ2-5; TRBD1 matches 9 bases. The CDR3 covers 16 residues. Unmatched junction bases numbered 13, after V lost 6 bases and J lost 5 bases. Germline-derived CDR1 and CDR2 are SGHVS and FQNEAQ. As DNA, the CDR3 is TGTGCCAGCAGACCCCCCCTCTGGACAGGGGAGGAGACCCAGTACTTC. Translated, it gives CASRPPLWTGEETQYF. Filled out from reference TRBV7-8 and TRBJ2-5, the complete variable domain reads GAGVSQSPRYKVAKRGQDVALRCDPISGHVSLFWYQQALGQGPEFLTYFQNEAQLDKSGLPSDRFFAERPEGSVSTLKIQRTQQEDSAVYLCASRPPLWTGEETQYFGPGTRLLVL.

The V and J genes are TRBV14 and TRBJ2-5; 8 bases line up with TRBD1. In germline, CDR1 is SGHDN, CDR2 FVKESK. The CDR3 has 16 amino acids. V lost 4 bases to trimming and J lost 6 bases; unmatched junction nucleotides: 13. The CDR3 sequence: CASSLPASTGVKTQYF. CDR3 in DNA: TGTGCCAGCAGCCTACCCGCGTCGACAGGGGTGAAGACCCAGTACTTC.

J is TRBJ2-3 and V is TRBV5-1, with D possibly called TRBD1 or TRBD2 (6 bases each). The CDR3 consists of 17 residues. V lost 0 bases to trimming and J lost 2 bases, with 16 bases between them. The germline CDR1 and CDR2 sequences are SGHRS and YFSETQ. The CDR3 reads CASSLASGGDNTDTQYF. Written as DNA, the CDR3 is TGCGCCAGCAGCTTGGCGAGCGGCGGGGACAACACAGATACGCAGTATTTT.

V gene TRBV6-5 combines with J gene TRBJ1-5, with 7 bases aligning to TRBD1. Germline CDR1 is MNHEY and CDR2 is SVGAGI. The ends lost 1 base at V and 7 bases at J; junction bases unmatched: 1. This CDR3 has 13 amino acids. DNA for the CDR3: TGTGCCAGCAGTTACTGGACAGGACAGCCCCAGCATTTT. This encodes CASSYWTGQPQHF.

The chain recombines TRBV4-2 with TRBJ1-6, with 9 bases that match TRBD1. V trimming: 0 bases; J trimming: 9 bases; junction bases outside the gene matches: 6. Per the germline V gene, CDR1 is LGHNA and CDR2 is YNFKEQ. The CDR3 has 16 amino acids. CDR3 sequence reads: CASSQDSNRGLSPLHF. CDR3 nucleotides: TGTGCCAGCAGCCAAGATTCAAACAGGGGGCTTTCACCCCTCCACTTT.